Presented here are 27 T cell receptor beta chains from one specimen sequenced in a study of technical replicates of blood from several donors. Using immunoSEQ multiplex PCR, the repertoire was profiled, and TCRdb retains in-frame clones only, with some absent. Among 12,000 or so clones, approximately 95% were seen once, and the ten largest hold 6.3%. Material for sequencing was PBMCs. The receptors stem from a human donor in good health.

The rearrangement links TRBV6-5 to TRBJ1-1; TRBD1 matches at 7 bases. The CDR3 runs 11 residues. Germline lookup yields CDR1 MNHEY and CDR2 SVGAGI. V lost 6 bases and J lost 8; bases outside the gene matches: 3. The CDR3 region is CASRLQGEAFF. Written as DNA, the CDR3 is TGTGCCAGCAGGCTACAGGGGGAAGCTTTCTTT.

This clone was seen just once. The chain uses TRBV27 and TRBJ2-7; D may be TRBD1 (6 bases). Germline values: CDR1 MNHEY, CDR2 SMNVEV (reference sequence). Trimming took off 3 bases at V and 5 bases at J, with 20 bases between the two ends. CDR3 length: 16 residues. CDR3 sequence (DNA): TGTGCCAGCAGTTTTCTTGGTTTCGCAGGGGTTGACGAGCAGTACTTC. Its translation: CASSFLGFAGVDEQYF.

This clone was detected only once. The rearrangement links TRBV7-9 to TRBJ2-5; TRBD2 matches at 12 bases. The CDR3 is 16 amino acids. Germline CDR1 is SEHNR and CDR2 is FQNEAQ (reference sequence). Trimming removed 3 bases from V and 5 bases from J; junction bases left unmatched: 7. CDR3 amino acids: CASSLASGRARETQYF. The CDR3 DNA reads as TGTGCCAGCAGCTTGGCTAGCGGGAGGGCCCGGGAGACCCAGTACTTC. Drawing the rest from reference TRBV7-9 and TRBJ2-5, the complete variable domain is DTGVSQNPRHKITKRGQNVTFRCDPISEHNRLYWYRQTLGQGPEFLTYFQNEAQLEKSRLLSDRFSAERPKGSFSTLEIQRTEQGDSAMYLCASSLASGRARETQYFGPGTRLLVL.

This chain connects TRBV13 to TRBJ2-7, with TRBD2 matching over 7 bases. CDR3 length: 14 residues. V trimming: 5 bases; J trimming: 5 bases; junction bases outside the gene matches: 9. Germline CDR1 PRHDT, CDR2 FYEKMQ (reference sequence). The CDR3 here is CASSTPTSRHEQYF. CDR3 nucleotides: TGTGCCAGCAGCACACCGACTAGCCGCCACGAGCAGTACTTC. Looking up the rest from reference TRBV13 and TRBJ2-7 gives the full variable domain: AAGVIQSPRHLIKEKRETATLKCYPIPRHDTVYWYQQGPGQDPQFLISFYEKMQSDKGSIPDRFSAQQFSDYHSELNMSSLELGDSALYFCASSTPTSRHEQYFGPGTRLTVT.

V and J are TRBV5-1 and TRBJ2-1, with 14 bases that match TRBD2. The germline V gene encodes CDR1 SGHRS and CDR2 YFSETQ. The CDR3 runs 17 residues. Trimming at V came to 2 bases and at J to 6 bases, leaving 7 bases not matched to a gene. CDR3 DNA sequence: TGCGCCAGCAGCTTTCCGGGACTAGCGGGGGCGGGCAATGAGCAGTTCTTC. This sequence encodes CASSFPGLAGAGNEQFF.

The chain carries TRBV5-4 and TRBJ2-1; 9 bases line up with TRBD1. CDR3 length: 13 amino acids. The germline gives CDR1 SGHNT, CDR2 YYREEE (reference sequence). Losses at the gene ends were 2 bases for V and 8 bases for J; bases not matched to a gene: 2. The CDR3: CASSFTGGDEQFF. The CDR3 bases are TGTGCCAGCAGCTTCACAGGGGGCGATGAGCAGTTCTTC.

The V and J genes are TRBV5-8 and TRBJ1-4; D gene ambiguous. Trimming left V 0 bases short and J 0 bases short, with 9 bases between. The CDR3 is made up of 16 amino acids. CDR1 is SGHTS, CDR2 YDEGEE, per germline. As DNA, the CDR3 is TGTGCCAGCAGCTTGGCCAGAGGATCAACTAATGAAAAACTGTTTTTT. It codes for CASSLARGSTNEKLFF.

This chain connects TRBV2 to TRBJ2-1, with no clear D. This CDR3 has 17 residues. From germline, CDR1 is SNHLY and CDR2 FYNNEI. Trimming shortened V by 5 bases and J by 5 bases, and 22 bases separated the two germline ends. In nucleotides, the CDR3 is TGTGCCAGCAGTTTTCAGAGAGGTATTGGTCAAGACAATGAGCAGTTCTTC. As protein: CASSFQRGIGQDNEQFF.

V and J are TRBV29-1 and TRBJ1-2; D might be TRBD1 (6 bases). This CDR3 contains 14 residues. Deletions cut 4 bases from V and 0 bases from J, with 12 bases between. CDR1 is SQVTM and CDR2 is ANQGSEA in the germline V gene. The CDR3 sequence is CSVVMTGPNYGYTF. CDR3 DNA sequence: TGCAGCGTTGTAATGACAGGACCTAACTATGGCTACACCTTC.

The CDR3 here is CASSLGANTEAFF. The CDR3 DNA reads TGTGCCAGCAGCTTGGGGGCCAACACTGAAGCTTTCTTT. The genes are TRBV7-3 and TRBJ1-1; weak D call: TRBD1 (6 bases). V was pared by 3 bases and J by 2 bases, with 7 bases between. The CDR3 length is 13 residues. Germline V lookup: CDR1 SGHTA, CDR2 FQGTGA.

V is TRBV6-6 and J is TRBJ1-5, with D unclear. V lost 5 bases and J 3 bases, leaving 11 bases between the germline ends. The CDR3 spans 14 residues. Per the germline V gene, CDR1 is MNHNY and CDR2 is SVGAGI (reference sequence). CDR3: CASSADGNNQPQHF. Written as DNA, the CDR3 is TGTGCCAGCAGTGCAGACGGGAACAATCAGCCCCAGCATTTT.

The chain joins TRBV7-9 to TRBJ2-7; 10 bases are shared with TRBD2. Germline values: CDR1 SEHNR, CDR2 FQNEAQ (reference sequence). The V segment lost 5 bases and the J segment 6 bases; nucleotides outside the gene matches: 13. The length of the CDR3 is 16 residues. CDR3 in amino acids: CASSPRGLAGELEQYF. DNA of the CDR3: TGTGCCAGCAGCCCCCGCGGGCTAGCGGGAGAGCTCGAGCAGTACTTC.

This clone was seen just once. The chain recombines TRBV9 with TRBJ2-7, with 11 nucleotides matching TRBD2. This CDR3 spans 16 amino acids. CDR1 is SGDLS and CDR2 is YYNGEE in the germline V gene. Unmatched junction bases numbered 6, after V lost 0 bases and J lost 4 bases. The CDR3 sequence is CASSVGTSGSFYEQYF. DNA for the CDR3: TGTGCCAGCAGCGTAGGTACTAGCGGGAGTTTTTACGAGCAGTACTTC.

The rearrangement joins TRBV19 to TRBJ1-2; 7 nucleotides line up with TRBD1. This CDR3 region has 14 residues. V dropped 3 bases and J dropped 2; count of bases not matched to a gene: 3. Germline V lookup: CDR1 LNHDA, CDR2 SQIVND (reference sequence). The chain's CDR3 is CASSITGANYGYTF. The CDR3 bases are TGTGCCAGTAGTATCACAGGGGCGAACTATGGCTACACCTTC.

In its sample, this clone was seen once. The rearrangement uses TRBV7-9 and TRBJ1-2; no reliable D call. The CDR3 is 16 residues long. Germline V lookup: CDR1 SEHNR, CDR2 FQNEAQ (reference sequence). Trimming removed 5 bases at V and 10 bases at J, with 26 bases between. The CDR3 sequence: CASSLDSGVGILDYTF. CDR3 nucleotides: TGTGCCAGCAGCCTGGACTCTGGGGTGGGAATTCTAGACTACACCTTC.

The V gene is TRBV14, the J gene TRBJ2-7; TRBD1 matches at 11 bases. The length of the CDR3 is 15 residues. Germline V gives CDR1 SGHDN, CDR2 FVKESK. V was clipped by 6 bases and J by 7 bases; unmatched bases: 11. The CDR3 nucleotides are TGTGCCAGCAGTGCACTGGGACAGGGGGGGAGAGAGCAGTACTTC. As protein: CASSALGQGGREQYF.

The chain couples TRBV5-4 to TRBJ2-2, with TRBD2 matching 10 bases. CDR1 and CDR2 (germline): SGHNT, YYREEE (reference sequence). J gave up 0 bases and V 4 bases, and 12 bases lay outside the gene matches. The CDR3 sequence is 19 residues long. The CDR3 loop reads CASSVGIAGGTPNTGELFF. CDR3 nucleotides: TGTGCCAGCAGCGTAGGAATAGCGGGAGGAACGCCGAACACCGGGGAGCTGTTTTTT. Full variable domain (outside the CDR3, taken from reference TRBV5-4 and TRBJ2-2): ETGVTQSPTHLIKTRGQQVTLRCSSQSGHNTVSWYQQALGQGPQFIFQYYREEENGRGNFPPRFSGLQFPNYSSELNVNALELDDSALYLCASSVGIAGGTPNTGELFFGEGSRLTVL.

The rearrangement uses TRBV5-1 and TRBJ1-5; D may be TRBD1 (5 bases). V was cut by 1 base and J by 3 bases, with 8 bases left in between. Germline V gene lookup returns CDR1 SGHRS and CDR2 YFSETQ. This CDR3 is built from 14 residues. The CDR3 DNA reads as TGCGCCAGCAGCTTGACAGGAGACAATCAGCCCCAGCATTTT. Its translation is CASSLTGDNQPQHF.

The V and J genes are TRBV5-4 and TRBJ2-3; 11 bases agree with TRBD2. V lost 0 bases, J lost 4 bases, and 4 bases stayed unmatched. This CDR3 has 16 amino acids. Germline V lookup: CDR1 SGHNT, CDR2 YYREEE (reference sequence). CDR3 DNA sequence: TGTGCCAGCAGCTTGGGGGTAGCGGGAGGGCCAGATACGCAGTATTTT. It yields the protein CASSLGVAGGPDTQYF.

The V call is TRBV6-1, the J call TRBJ1-2; 8 nucleotides align to TRBD1. V shed 6 bases and J 8 bases; nucleotides not matched to a gene: 14. Germline V gene data show CDR1 as MNHNS and CDR2 as SASEGT. This CDR3 has 15 amino acids. The CDR3 bases are TGTGCCAGCAGGGACTACGACAGGGGCCCTTTAGGCTACACCTTC. This codes for CASRDYDRGPLGYTF.

V usage is TRBV4-1 and J usage is TRBJ2-7; 8 nucleotides align to TRBD2. V was pared by 0 bases and J by 7 bases, with 5 bases of the junction left unmatched. This CDR3 is built from 14 residues. Germline V lookup: CDR1 MGHRA, CDR2 YSYEKL. The CDR3 sequence is CASSQDRTSGEQYF. The CDR3 region has the DNA TGCGCCAGCAGCCAAGATAGAACTAGCGGAGAGCAGTACTTC.

The gene calls are TRBV5-1 and TRBJ2-7; D is possibly TRBD2 (10 bases). Trimming cost V 5 bases and J 7 bases, with 31 bases left between them. CDR3 size: 18 residues. The V gene's germline CDR1 is SGHRS and CDR2 YFSETQ. The DNA of the CDR3 is TGCGCCAGCAGGGGTGGGACAGGGATTAGCGGGAGGCGGCAGGAGCAGTACTTC. This encodes CASRGGTGISGRRQEQYF.

The rearrangement uses TRBV7-9 and TRBJ1-2; D is perhaps TRBD1 (6 bases). The CDR3 loop spans 12 amino acids. Between the trimmed V and J ends, which lost 9 bases and 2 bases, there was a span of 10 bases. The germline CDR1 and CDR2 sequences are SEHNR and FQNEAQ (reference sequence). In nucleotides, the CDR3 is TGTGCCAGTGACAGGAACAACTATGGCTACACCTTC. Its translation: CASDRNNYGYTF.

This clone appeared once. V is TRBV6-6 and J is TRBJ2-3, with D possibly matching TRBD2 (6 bases). The CDR3 runs 14 residues. Trimming left V 4 bases short and J 2 bases short, with 10 bases between. Looked up from germline, CDR1 is MNHNY and CDR2 is SVGAGI (reference sequence). CDR3 DNA sequence: TGTGCCAGCAGTTTACAGGACTACACAGATACGCAGTATTTT. This translates into CASSLQDYTDTQYF.

CDR3 amino acids: CASSPIAGWYTGELFF. In nucleotides, the CDR3 is TGTGCCAGCTCACCAATCGCAGGGTGGTACACCGGGGAGCTGTTTTTT. This rearrangement joins TRBV18 to TRBJ2-2, with a weak D call TRBD1 (5 bases). V shed 2 bases and J shed 3 bases, with 13 bases lying between them. The CDR3 covers 16 residues. The V gene's germline CDR1 is KGHSH and CDR2 LQKENI.

The chain employs TRBV18 and TRBJ1-1; 7 nucleotides line up with TRBD1. With 2 bases clipped from V and 7 bases from J, the junction kept 13 bases outside the gene matches. Germline-derived CDR1 and CDR2 are KGHSH and LQKENI. This CDR3 spans 16 amino acids. CDR3 amino acids: CASSPSTSRGSDEAFF. The CDR3 region has the DNA TGTGCCAGCTCACCATCGACAAGCAGGGGGAGTGATGAAGCTTTCTTT.

The chain employs TRBV6-5 and TRBJ1-1; D unresolved. The CDR3 runs to 13 residues. Per germline, CDR1 MNHEY and CDR2 SVGAGI. V lost 1 base, J lost 3 bases, and 6 bases lay in between. The CDR3 reads CASSYLAHTEAFF. The DNA for the CDR3 is TGTGCCAGCAGTTACTTGGCCCACACTGAAGCTTTCTTT.